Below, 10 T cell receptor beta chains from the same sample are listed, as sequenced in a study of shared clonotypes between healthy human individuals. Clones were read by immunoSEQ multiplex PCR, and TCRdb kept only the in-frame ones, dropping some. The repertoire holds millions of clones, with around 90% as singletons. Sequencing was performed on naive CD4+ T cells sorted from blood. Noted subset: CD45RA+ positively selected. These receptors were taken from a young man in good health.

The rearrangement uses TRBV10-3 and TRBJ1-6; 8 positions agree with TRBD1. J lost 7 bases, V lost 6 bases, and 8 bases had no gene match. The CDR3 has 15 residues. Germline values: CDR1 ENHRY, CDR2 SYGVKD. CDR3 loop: CAIREKTGVNSPLHF. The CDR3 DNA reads TGTGCCATCAGGGAAAAGACAGGGGTGAATTCACCCCTCCACTTT.

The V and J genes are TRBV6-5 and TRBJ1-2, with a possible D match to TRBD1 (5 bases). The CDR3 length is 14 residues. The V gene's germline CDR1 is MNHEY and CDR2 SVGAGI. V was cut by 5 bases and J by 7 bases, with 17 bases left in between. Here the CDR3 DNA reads TGTGCCAGCAGTCTTCAGGCAGGGATCAGTGGCTACACCTTC. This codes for CASSLQAGISGYTF.

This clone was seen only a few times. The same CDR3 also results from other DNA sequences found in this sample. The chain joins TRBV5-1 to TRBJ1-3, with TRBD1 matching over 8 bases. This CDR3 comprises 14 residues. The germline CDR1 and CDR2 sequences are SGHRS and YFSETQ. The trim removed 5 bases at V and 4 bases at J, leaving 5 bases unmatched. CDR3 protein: CASSPGGAGNTIYF. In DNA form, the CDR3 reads TGCGCCAGCAGTCCAGGGGGCGCAGGAAACACCATATATTTT.

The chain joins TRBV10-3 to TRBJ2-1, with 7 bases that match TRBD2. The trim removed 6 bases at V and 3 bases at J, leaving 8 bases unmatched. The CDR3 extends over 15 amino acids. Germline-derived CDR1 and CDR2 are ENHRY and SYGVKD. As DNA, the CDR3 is TGTGCCATCAGCCAAACTAGCGAGAGCTACAATGAGCAGTTCTTC. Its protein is CAISQTSESYNEQFF.

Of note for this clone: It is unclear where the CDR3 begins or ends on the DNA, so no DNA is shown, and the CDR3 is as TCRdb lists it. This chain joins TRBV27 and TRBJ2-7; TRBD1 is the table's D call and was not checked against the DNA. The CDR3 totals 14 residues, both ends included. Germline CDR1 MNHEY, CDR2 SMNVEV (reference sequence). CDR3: CASSFGPGVGEQYF.

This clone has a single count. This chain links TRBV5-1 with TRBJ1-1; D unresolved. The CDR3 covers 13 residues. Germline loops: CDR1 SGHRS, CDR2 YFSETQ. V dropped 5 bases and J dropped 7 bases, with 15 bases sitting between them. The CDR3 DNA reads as TGCGCCAGCAGGTATGGAGACAAGGGTGAAGCTTTCTTT. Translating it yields CASRYGDKGEAFF.

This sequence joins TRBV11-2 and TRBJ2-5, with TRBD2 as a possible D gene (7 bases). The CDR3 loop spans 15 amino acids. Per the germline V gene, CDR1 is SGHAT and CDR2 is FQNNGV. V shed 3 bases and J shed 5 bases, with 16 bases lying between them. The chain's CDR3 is CASSFLQQGGETQYF. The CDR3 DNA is TGTGCCAGCAGCTTCCTCCAACAGGGAGGGGAGACCCAGTACTTC.

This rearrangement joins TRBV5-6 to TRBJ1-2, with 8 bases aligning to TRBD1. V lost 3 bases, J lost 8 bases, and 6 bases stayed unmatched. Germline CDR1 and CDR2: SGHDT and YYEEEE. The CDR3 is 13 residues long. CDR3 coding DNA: TGTGCCAGCAGCTCGACAGGGGCTCGCGGCTACACCTTC. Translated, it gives CASSSTGARGYTF. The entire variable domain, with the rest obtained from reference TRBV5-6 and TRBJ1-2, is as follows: DAGVTQSPTHLIKTRGQQVTLRCSPKSGHDTVSWYQQALGQGPQFIFQYYEEEERQRGNFPDRFSGHQFPNYSSELNVNALLLGDSALYLCASSSTGARGYTFGSGTRLTVV.

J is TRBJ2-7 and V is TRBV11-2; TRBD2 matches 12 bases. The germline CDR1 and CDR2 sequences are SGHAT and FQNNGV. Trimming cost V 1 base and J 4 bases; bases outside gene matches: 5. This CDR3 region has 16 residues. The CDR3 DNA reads TGTGCCAGCAGCTTAGCTCTAGCGGGAGGGCCTTACGAGCAGTACTTC. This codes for CASSLALAGGPYEQYF.

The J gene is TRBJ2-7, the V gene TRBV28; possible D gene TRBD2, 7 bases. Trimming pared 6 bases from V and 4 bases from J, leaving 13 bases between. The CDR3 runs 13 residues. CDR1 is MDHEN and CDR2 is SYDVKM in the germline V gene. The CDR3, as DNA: TGTGCCAGCAGGTCGGGGGGCCGGTACGAGCAGTACTTC. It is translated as CASRSGGRYEQYF.